The 14 T cell receptor delta chains given below trace back to one sample, sequenced in a study of gamma-delta chains in newborns, infants, children. TCRdb repeated clone calling on the reads with CATT. The data show approximately 5,600 delta-chain clones, 5.2% seen once. Sequencing input: blood. The receptors derive from a child who was a newborn, infant or young child, either healthy, febrile or measles-vaccinated (not recorded which).

Notes on this clone: This may stem from a read error, because a much larger clone lies one nucleotide away. V and J are TRDV2 and TRDJ2, with D perhaps TRDD3 (6 bases). This CDR3 region has 19 residues. From germline, CDR1 is GEAIGNYY and CDR2 EKD. The germline V and J ends were trimmed by 3 bases and 5 bases, with 27 bases remaining between them. The CDR3 here is CACDPIERDRYEDTAQLFF. The CDR3 bases are TGTGCCTGTGACCCTATAGAGAGGGATAGATACGAGGACACAGCACAACTCTTCTTT.

By its share, this clone is medium-sized. V is TRDV2 and J is TRDJ1; 7 bases match TRDD3. The length of the CDR3 is 17 residues. Germline-derived CDR1 and CDR2 are GEAIGNYY and EKD. The trim removed 2 bases at V and 0 bases at J, leaving 11 bases unmatched. The CDR3 DNA sequence: TGTGCCTGTGACAGCGCGGGACTGGGGAGTGACACCGATAAACTCATCTTT. Protein product: CACDSAGLGSDTDKLIF.

This clone has a handful of counts. V and J are TRDV2 and TRDJ3, with TRDD3 as a possible D gene (5 bases). Germline V gives CDR1 GEAIGNYY, CDR2 EKD. V lost 3 bases to trimming and J lost 5 bases, with 13 bases between them. The CDR3 runs to 16 residues. DNA of the CDR3: TGTGCCTGTGACGCGGTGGGATTCCGGGACACCCGACAGATGTTTTTC. It specifies CACDAVGFRDTRQMFF.

With regard to this clone: This may be a read error, as it is one base from a much larger clone. This chain uses TRDV1 with TRDJ1; D is uncertain. There are 15 residues in the CDR3. Germline lookup yields CDR1 TSWWSYY and CDR2 QGS. V lost 4 bases to trimming and J lost 0 bases, with 12 bases between them. The CDR3 protein is CALGARGAYTDKLIF. CDR3 coding DNA: TGTGCTCTTGGGGCACGCGGCGCGTACACCGATAAACTCATCTTT.

About this clone itself: Possible read error: a much larger clone is one base away. The genes are TRDV2 and TRDJ3; TRDD3 matches at 11 bases. The J gene was missing in TCRdb and was found by matching the end of the DNA to germline. V trimming: 0 bases; J trimming: 0 bases; junction bases outside the gene matches: 6. CDR3 length: 20 amino acids. From germline, CDR1 is GEAIGNYY and CDR2 EKD. The CDR3 loop is CACDTVLGDKDSWDTRQMFF. The CDR3 DNA follows: TGTGCCTGTGACACCGTACTGGGGGATAAGGACTCCTGGGACACCCGACAGATGTTTTTC.

This clone was recorded a few times. The junction and the germline gene differ at one end; a read error may be behind it. This chain uses TRDV2 with TRDJ3, with 8 bases lining up with TRDD3. Per the germline V gene, CDR1 is GEAIGNYY and CDR2 is EKD. The CDR3 has 20 residues. CDR3 sequence: CACDTVVGDHSSWDTRQTFF. The CDR3 region has the DNA TGTGCCTGTGACACCGTGGTGGGGGATCACAGCTCCTGGGACACCCGACAGACGTTTTTC.

Remarks on this clone: It differs at one base from a far larger clone, so likely a read error. This sample includes further DNA sequences coding for the same CDR3. The J gene is TRDJ3, the V gene TRDV2; TRDD3 matches 11 bases. The CDR3 runs 18 residues. CDR1 and CDR2 (germline): GEAIGNYY, EKD. The CDR3 DNA follows: TGTGCCTGCGACACCGTACTGGGGGATACCTGGGACACCCGACAGATGTTTTTC. Its translation is CACDTVLGDTWDTRQMFF.

Relative to its sample, this clone is medium-sized (0.01 to 0.1%). The rearrangement links TRDV2 to TRDJ2; 7 bases match TRDD3. CDR1 GEAIGNYY and CDR2 EKD come from the germline V gene. CDR3 size: 17 residues. J lost 0 bases, V lost 1 base, and 7 bases had no gene match. CDR3 coding DNA: TGTGCCTGTGACACGGTAGGGGATAAGACTTTGACAGCACAACTCTTCTTT. Residues: CACDTVGDKTLTAQLFF.

In the case of this clone: Possible read error: a much larger clone is one base away. This sequence joins TRDV2 and TRDJ3; TRDD3 agrees at 9 bases. Germline CDR1 and CDR2: GEAIGNYY and EKD. There are 19 residues in the CDR3. Written as DNA, the CDR3 is TGTGCCTGTGGCACCGTTCTGGGGGATGCGTCCTGGGACACCCGACAGATGTTTTTC. Translating gives CACGTVLGDASWDTRQMFF.

This clone rates as medium-sized. The rearrangement joins TRAV29/DV5 to TRDJ1; 10 bases fit TRDD3. The CDR3 length is 19 residues. In germline, CDR1 is NSMFDY, CDR2 ISSIKDK. Trimming took 4 bases from V and 10 from J; bases not matched to a gene: 28. The CDR3 DNA follows: TGTGCAGCAGCGTATCCGGGACCACGTACTGGGGGGATACGGTTGCCACTCATCTTT. The encoded protein is CAAAYPGPRTGGIRLPLIF.

For this clone: A much larger clone lies one base from this, so it may be a read error. The sample carries other DNA sequences with the same CDR3. V is TRDV2 and J is TRDJ1; TRDD3 agrees at 8 bases. The V gene's germline CDR1 is GEAIGNYY and CDR2 EKD. This CDR3 is 18 amino acids long. This CDR3 reads CACDTLTGGSKYTDKLIF. The CDR3 DNA is TGCGCCTGTGACACCCTTACTGGGGGTTCTAAGTACACCGATAAACTCATCTTT.

This clone was detected a few times. This may stem from a read error, because a much larger clone lies one nucleotide away. This rearrangement joins TRDV2 to TRDJ1; 13 nucleotides line up with TRDD3. CDR1 and CDR2 (germline): GEAIGNYY, EKD. This CDR3 comprises 17 residues. The CDR3 nucleotides are TGTGCCTGTGACGTACTGGGGGATACGCAGTACACCGATGAACTCATCTTT. It encodes CACDVLGDTQYTDELIF.

With regard to this clone: A far more abundant clone sits one base away, making this likely a read error. Additional DNA sequences in this sample encode the identical CDR3. This chain joins TRDV2 and TRDJ2; TRDD3 matches at 10 bases. The CDR3 contains 14 residues. The germline CDR1 and CDR2 sequences are GEAIGNYY and EKD. The CDR3 is CACDVLGDTAQLFF. The CDR3 DNA follows: TGCGCCTGTGACGTACTGGGGGATACAGCACAACTCTTCTTT.

This clone has more than one count but fewer than ten. A clone one base away is much larger, so this may be a read error. The chain combines TRDV2 with TRDJ1; weak D call: TRDD3 (6 bases). This CDR3 region has 17 residues. CDR1 GEAIGNYY and CDR2 EKD come from the germline V gene. Trimming removed 3 bases at V and 4 bases at J, with 23 bases between. The CDR3 DNA sequence: TGTGCCTGTGACTATCTGGCTGGGAGATACGTTCTCGATAAACTCATCTTT. Residues: CACDYLAGRYVLDKLIF.